This is a list of T cell receptor beta chains from one sample in a study of T cell responses to AZD1222 COVID-19 vaccine. TCRdb's table, derived via immunoSEQ multiplex PCR, lists solely in-frame clones and lacks some. The sample has roughly 200,000 clones; roughly 93% are singletons. The sequencing used peripheral blood, collected 28 days after the second dose of the MenACWY control vaccine. These receptors came from an adult who received the MenACWY meningococcal vaccine as a control. Both conserved end residues are part of each CDR3. D genes are given only for firm matches. Size tells how often a clone was seen (once, few, many) or the class of an expanded clone, and some rows leave it out.

size: .; J: TRBJ1-2; D: TRBD1; V: TRBV12-3/TRBV12-4; length: 13; CDR3: CASNRQGTDGYTF; DNA: TGTGCCAGCAACCGACAGGGAACAGACGGCTACACCTTC
size: .; J: TRBJ1-3; D: .; V: TRBV10-1; length: 9; CDR3: CAPSATIYF; DNA: TGCGCCCCTTCGGCCACCATATATTTT
size: .; J: TRBJ1-2; D: .; V: TRBV12-3/TRBV12-4; length: 13; CDR3: CASSLGGAVGYTF; DNA: TGTGCCAGCAGTCTAGGGGGGGCGGTTGGCTACACCTTC
size: .; J: TRBJ1-1; D: .; V: TRBV6-1; length: 15; CDR3: CASSEVFGHQTEAFF; DNA: TGTGCCAGCAGTGAAGTGTTTGGCCACCAAACTGAAGCTTTCTTT
size: once; J: TRBJ1-6; D: .; V: TRBV12-3/TRBV12-4; length: 13; CDR3: CASSPGGNSPLHF; DNA: TGTGCCAGCAGCCCGGGAGGTAATTCACCCCTCCACTTT
size: .; J: TRBJ2-2; D: .; V: TRBV11-2; length: 15; CDR3: CASSLNGNGAGELFF; DNA: TGTGCCAGCAGCTTAAACGGGAACGGTGCCGGGGAGCTGTTTTTT
size: .; J: TRBJ1-4; D: .; V: TRBV6-1; length: 15; CDR3: CASSEARGVNEKLFF; DNA: TGTGCCAGCAGTGAAGCGCGGGGGGTAAATGAAAAACTGTTTTTT
size: .; J: TRBJ2-7; D: TRBD1; V: TRBV3-1/TRBV3-2; length: 16; CDR3: CASSQDKGQGAYEQYF; DNA: TGTGCCAGCAGCCAAGACAAGGGACAGGGGGCCTACGAGCAGTACTTC
size: .; J: TRBJ1-5; D: .; V: TRBV2; length: 14; CDR3: CASSGWGQGQPQHF; DNA: TGTGCCAGCAGTGGGTGGGGGCAGGGTCAGCCCCAGCATTTT
size: .; J: TRBJ1-1; D: .; V: TRBV7-2; length: 14; CDR3: CASSLLQSGTEAFF; DNA: TGTGCCAGCAGCTTATTGCAGTCTGGCACTGAAGCTTTCTTT
size: .; J: TRBJ2-2; D: TRBD2; V: TRBV28; length: 15; CDR3: CASSPLAGGSGELFF; DNA: TGTGCCAGCAGCCCACTAGCGGGGGGATCCGGGGAGCTGTTTTTT
size: .; J: TRBJ2-5; D: .; V: TRBV6-5; length: 15; CDR3: CASSLRGDYQETQYF; DNA: TGTGCCAGTTCCCTAAGGGGGGACTACCAAGAGACCCAGTACTTC
size: .; J: TRBJ1-3; D: .; V: TRBV30; length: 15; CDR3: CAWIPILFSGNTIYF; DNA: TGTGCCTGGATCCCCATACTTTTCTCTGGAAACACCATATATTTT
size: .; J: TRBJ1-3; D: .; V: TRBV10-3; length: 15; CDR3: CAISRGTGQGNTIYF; DNA: TGTGCCATCTCTCGCGGTACAGGTCAAGGAAACACCATATATTTT
size: once; J: TRBJ2-4; D: .; V: TRBV15; length: 15; CDR3: CATSRDWGGENIQYF; DNA: TGTGCCACCAGCAGAGATTGGGGGGGCGAAAACATTCAGTACTTC
size: .; J: TRBJ2-3; D: .; V: TRBV3-1/TRBV3-2; length: 13; CDR3: CASQGRGTDTQYF; DNA: TGTGCCAGCCAGGGGAGGGGGACAGATACGCAGTATTTT
size: few; J: TRBJ1-6; D: .; V: TRBV28; length: 12; CDR3: CASSLRARALHF; DNA: TGTGCCAGCAGTTTGCGTGCTAGAGCCCTCCACTTT
size: .; J: TRBJ1-1; D: TRBD1; V: TRBV9; length: 15; CDR3: CASSARLQGATEAFF; DNA: TGTGCCAGCAGCGCTCGATTACAGGGGGCCACTGAAGCTTTCTTT
size: once; J: TRBJ1-3; D: .; V: TRBV7-2; length: 15; CDR3: CASSFGGGPGNTIYF; DNA: TGTGCCAGCAGCTTCGGGGGGGGCCCTGGAAACACCATATATTTT
size: once; J: TRBJ2-2; D: TRBD1; V: TRBV4-1; length: 14; CDR3: CASRGGLGTGELFF; DNA: TGCGCCAGCAGAGGGGGCTTGGGGACCGGGGAGCTGTTTTTT